What follows describes a single T cell receptor beta chain. Its antigen remains undetermined. Per-base qualities were not stored, and no clone one base away is much larger. The germline V gene sets CDR1 to ENHRY and CDR2 to SYGVKD. Unmatched junction bases come to 6, with V trimmed by 2 bases and J by 5 bases. CDR3 length: 14 amino acids, cysteine to phenylalanine. The sequence is cut down to CDR3 DNA, 42 bases in frame from base 1. The trial excluded patients who had a history of autoimmune disease or were on systemic immunosuppression. Peripheral blood for TCR sequencing was drawn from every dose cohort at baseline, at cycle 4 day 1 and at cycle 7 day 1. The samples were drawn from a first-in-human, open-label, multicenter phase I dose-escalation trial of ivuxolimab. Adults with locally advanced or metastatic melanoma, renal cell carcinoma, hepatocellular carcinoma or head and neck squamous cell carcinoma were enrolled in the trial. Before TCR sequencing, CD4+ T cells and CD8+ T cells were sorted from peripheral blood as separate populations.

This sample is part of a study of OX40 agonist ivuxolimab in advanced cancers. Broadly, across the study: Ivuxolimab was an agonistic, fully human IgG2 monoclonal antibody directed against OX40 (CD134), a costimulatory receptor. Intravenous ivuxolimab was administered to patients every 2 weeks at six dose levels: 0.01, 0.1, 0.3, 1.5, 3 and 10 mg/kg. Among the 50 to 55 dose-escalation patients, around 20 had hepatocellular carcinoma, approximately 15 melanoma, 9 renal cell carcinoma and 9 head and neck cancer. The dose-escalation cohort was over 70% male with a mean age of approximately 60 years, ranging from 23 to 79. Prior anti-PD-1, anti-PD-L1 or anti-CTLA-4 therapy was permitted, and 40% to 50% of dose-escalation patients had received checkpoint inhibitors. Partial responses occurred in three dose-escalation patients, of whom one had hepatocellular carcinoma and two had cutaneous melanoma. The purpose of peripheral TCRbeta sequencing was to test whether ivuxolimab changed TCR sequence diversity and led to clonal T-cell expansion. The paper covers the monotherapy dose-escalation part of the phase I ivuxolimab trial, which included N of about 50 patients. On the study overall, not on this receptor specifically: Low levels of normalized T-cell clonal expansion were also shown by some nonresponding patients. On average, CD8+ T cells showed more expanded clones than CD4+ T cells after ivuxolimab. Clonal expansion of both CD4+ and CD8+ blood T cells was observed from baseline to week 6 at doses 0.1 to 3.0 mg/kg. In partial responders in the 0.1-3.0 mg/kg groups, normalized peripheral clonal expansion was found to be among the lowest, especially among CD8+ T cells. Which antigens the clonally expanded peripheral T cells were specific for was not determined.

For sequencing of the TCRbeta CDR3 region, genomic DNA was extracted from the sorted cells. The immunoSEQ Assay was used to sequence the TCRbeta CDR3 regions. TCRdb mirrors the immuneACCESS table, restricted to in-frame sequences. Some clones are absent from its copies; in checked studies, under half trace to an unresolved V gene, and the reason for the others is unknown. The sample yields about 67,000 clones; 65% to 85% were counted once. The ten largest account for approximately 8% of the sample. The source was CD4+ or CD8+ T cells sorted from blood, collected in a trial of the OX40 agonist ivuxolimab. This chain joins TRBV10-3 to TRBJ2-7, with 7 bases matching TRBD2. The clonotype comes from an adult with an advanced solid tumor such as melanoma, head and neck, liver or kidney cancer. The DNA is as follows: TGTGCCATCAGTGAGGAGGGAGGGCTTGACGAGCAGTACTTC. The resulting protein is CAISEEGGLDEQYF.